These T cell receptor beta chains were read from a single sample in a study of cytomegalovirus exposure and HLA in healthy donors. TCRdb's copy holds only in-frame clones and misses some; the assay was immunoSEQ multiplex PCR. The repertoire holds 60,000 to 70,000 clones, 80% seen once, with almost 4.5% in the top ten. The sample was PBMCs. The origin of the receptors is a woman aged 30 to 39 in good health and CMV-seronegative. Each CDR3 is given with its conserved first and last residue. D genes are given only for firm matches. Rows may omit the clone size; those that give it use once, few, many or a size class.

clone_size: .; d_call: TRBD1; j_call: TRBJ1-4; v_call: TRBV7-9; cdr3_aa: CASSSTDRGNEKLFF; cdr3_nt: TGTGCCAGCAGCTCTACGGACAGGGGCAACGAAAAACTGTTTTTT
clone_size: .; d_call: TRBD1; j_call: TRBJ1-6; v_call: TRBV7-8; cdr3_aa: CASSLGWDSYNSPLHF; cdr3_nt: TGTGCCAGCAGCTTAGGGTGGGACAGTTATAATTCACCCCTCCACTTT
clone_size: .; d_call: .; j_call: TRBJ1-1; v_call: TRBV29-1; cdr3_aa: CSVEGRQEMNTEAFF; cdr3_nt: TGCAGCGTTGAGGGGAGACAGGAGATGAACACTGAAGCTTTCTTT
clone_size: .; d_call: .; j_call: TRBJ1-5; v_call: TRBV2; cdr3_aa: CASSEQYSNQPQHF; cdr3_nt: TGTGCCAGCAGTGAACAGTATAGCAATCAGCCCCAGCATTTT
clone_size: .; d_call: TRBD1; j_call: TRBJ2-7; v_call: TRBV28; cdr3_aa: CASSLAGGSEQYF; cdr3_nt: TGTGCCAGCAGCCTCGCAGGGGGATCCGAGCAGTACTTC
clone_size: .; d_call: TRBD2; j_call: TRBJ2-1; v_call: TRBV6-4; cdr3_aa: CASSDLAGSYNEQFF; cdr3_nt: TGTGCCAGCAGTGATCTAGCGGGGTCCTACAATGAGCAGTTCTTC
clone_size: .; d_call: .; j_call: TRBJ2-2; v_call: TRBV11-2; cdr3_aa: CASSLLRAPNTGELFF; cdr3_nt: TGTGCCAGCAGCCTACTACGCGCCCCGAACACCGGGGAGCTGTTTTTT
clone_size: .; d_call: TRBD2; j_call: TRBJ2-7; v_call: TRBV29-1; cdr3_aa: CSVEGWRGGLTDEQYF; cdr3_nt: TGCAGCGTTGAAGGGTGGCGGGGGGGGCTCACGGACGAGCAGTACTTC
clone_size: once; d_call: .; j_call: TRBJ2-7; v_call: TRBV5-1; cdr3_aa: CASSSGTVLYEQYF; cdr3_nt: TGCGCCAGCAGCTCCGGGACTGTGTTGTACGAGCAGTACTTC
clone_size: .; d_call: TRBD1; j_call: TRBJ2-5; v_call: TRBV6-5; cdr3_aa: CATAGTGDRETQYF; cdr3_nt: TGTGCCACGGCTGGGACAGGAGATAGGGAGACCCAGTACTTC
clone_size: .; d_call: TRBD1; j_call: TRBJ1-5; v_call: TRBV6-1; cdr3_aa: CASTGGSQPQHF; cdr3_nt: TGTGCCAGCACAGGGGGCAGTCAGCCCCAGCATTTT
clone_size: few; d_call: .; j_call: TRBJ2-1; v_call: TRBV7-8; cdr3_aa: CASSLGFSWFF; cdr3_nt: TGTGCCAGCAGCTTAGGGTTTAGCTGGTTCTTC
clone_size: .; d_call: .; j_call: TRBJ2-1; v_call: TRBV10-1; cdr3_aa: CASSGGVQRVRSNEQFF; cdr3_nt: TGCGCCAGCAGTGGTGGGGTCCAGCGGGTCCGAAGCAATGAGCAGTTCTTC
clone_size: .; d_call: TRBD1; j_call: TRBJ1-2; v_call: TRBV7-9; cdr3_aa: CASSPGQGDYGYTF; cdr3_nt: TGTGCCAGCAGCCCGGGACAGGGGGACTATGGCTACACCTTC
clone_size: .; d_call: TRBD2; j_call: TRBJ2-1; v_call: TRBV9; cdr3_aa: CASSVGGGPVFF; cdr3_nt: TGTGCCAGCAGCGTGGGGGGGGGACCCGTGTTCTTC
clone_size: .; d_call: .; j_call: TRBJ2-7; v_call: TRBV4-1; cdr3_aa: CASSQEGAGNAYEQYF; cdr3_nt: TGCGCCAGCAGCCAAGAAGGGGCAGGGAACGCCTACGAGCAGTACTTC
clone_size: .; d_call: TRBD1; j_call: TRBJ2-1; v_call: TRBV11-3; cdr3_aa: CASSGDRANEQFF; cdr3_nt: TGTGCCAGCAGCGGGGACAGGGCGAATGAGCAGTTCTTC
clone_size: .; d_call: .; j_call: TRBJ1-6; v_call: TRBV6-5; cdr3_aa: CASSYVEGLYSPLHF; cdr3_nt: TGTGCCAGCAGTTATGTGGAGGGGCTGTATTCACCCCTCCACTTT
clone_size: .; d_call: TRBD2; j_call: TRBJ2-3; v_call: TRBV4-2; cdr3_aa: CASSQDLAGGYSQDTQYF; cdr3_nt: TGTGCCAGCAGCCAAGATCTCGCGGGGGGTTATTCGCAAGATACGCAGTATTTT
clone_size: .; d_call: TRBD1; j_call: TRBJ1-2; v_call: TRBV5-6; cdr3_aa: CASSIRDRGLVYGYTF; cdr3_nt: TGTGCCAGCAGCATCCGGGACAGGGGATTAGTCTATGGCTACACCTTC
clone_size: .; d_call: .; j_call: TRBJ2-5; v_call: TRBV30; cdr3_aa: CAWNRDQETQYF; cdr3_nt: TGTGCCTGGAACAGGGACCAAGAGACCCAGTACTTC
clone_size: few; d_call: .; j_call: TRBJ1-2; v_call: TRBV2; cdr3_aa: CASSERGGRGGYTF; cdr3_nt: TGTGCCAGCAGTGAACGCGGAGGGCGCGGCGGCTACACCTTC
clone_size: .; d_call: .; j_call: TRBJ1-1; v_call: TRBV28; cdr3_aa: CASSLTPGTWGEAFF; cdr3_nt: TGTGCCAGCAGTTTAACCCCCGGGACTTGGGGCGAAGCTTTCTTT
clone_size: .; d_call: .; j_call: TRBJ1-2; v_call: TRBV30; cdr3_aa: CAWSGQGNSGYTF; cdr3_nt: TGTGCCTGGAGTGGGCAGGGAAATAGTGGCTACACCTTC
clone_size: .; d_call: TRBD1; j_call: TRBJ1-1; v_call: TRBV30; cdr3_aa: CAWSSGQGGNTEAFF; cdr3_nt: TGTGCCTGGAGTAGCGGTCAGGGGGGGAACACTGAAGCTTTCTTT
clone_size: once; d_call: TRBD2; j_call: TRBJ2-5; v_call: TRBV30; cdr3_aa: CAWSSGTSRPETQYF; cdr3_nt: TGTGCCTGGAGTTCCGGGACTAGTCGCCCAGAGACCCAGTACTTC
clone_size: .; d_call: TRBD1; j_call: TRBJ2-7; v_call: TRBV5-1; cdr3_aa: CASSWGQSYEQYF; cdr3_nt: TGCGCCAGCAGCTGGGGACAGAGCTACGAGCAGTACTTC
clone_size: .; d_call: TRBD1; j_call: TRBJ1-1; v_call: TRBV9; cdr3_aa: CASSTPGQGGKTEAFF; cdr3_nt: TGTGCCAGCAGCACCCCGGGACAGGGCGGGAAAACTGAAGCTTTCTTT
clone_size: few; d_call: TRBD2; j_call: TRBJ2-3; v_call: TRBV29-1; cdr3_aa: CSVRTSGHTDTQYF; cdr3_nt: TGCAGCGTCCGGACTAGCGGACACACAGATACGCAGTATTTT
clone_size: .; d_call: .; j_call: TRBJ1-5; v_call: TRBV7-9; cdr3_aa: CASSPSSGQPQHF; cdr3_nt: TGTGCCAGCAGCCCTTCTTCCGGGCAGCCCCAGCATTTT
clone_size: few; d_call: .; j_call: TRBJ2-2; v_call: TRBV2; cdr3_aa: CASILLDPGELFF; cdr3_nt: TGTGCCAGCATTTTACTAGACCCCGGGGAGCTGTTTTTT
clone_size: once; d_call: .; j_call: TRBJ1-6; v_call: TRBV5-4; cdr3_aa: CASSLSGQGHPTPPLHF; cdr3_nt: TGTGCCAGCAGCTTGAGTGGGCAGGGCCACCCCACCCCTCCCCTCCACTTT
clone_size: .; d_call: TRBD1; j_call: TRBJ2-3; v_call: TRBV10-1; cdr3_aa: CASRDSRTGTDTQYF; cdr3_nt: TGCGCCAGCAGGGACTCCCGGACAGGGACAGATACGCAGTATTTT
clone_size: .; d_call: TRBD1; j_call: TRBJ2-2; v_call: TRBV6-5; cdr3_aa: CASSYSGGQVSGELFF; cdr3_nt: TGTGCCAGCAGTTACTCTGGGGGACAGGTTTCCGGGGAGCTGTTTTTT